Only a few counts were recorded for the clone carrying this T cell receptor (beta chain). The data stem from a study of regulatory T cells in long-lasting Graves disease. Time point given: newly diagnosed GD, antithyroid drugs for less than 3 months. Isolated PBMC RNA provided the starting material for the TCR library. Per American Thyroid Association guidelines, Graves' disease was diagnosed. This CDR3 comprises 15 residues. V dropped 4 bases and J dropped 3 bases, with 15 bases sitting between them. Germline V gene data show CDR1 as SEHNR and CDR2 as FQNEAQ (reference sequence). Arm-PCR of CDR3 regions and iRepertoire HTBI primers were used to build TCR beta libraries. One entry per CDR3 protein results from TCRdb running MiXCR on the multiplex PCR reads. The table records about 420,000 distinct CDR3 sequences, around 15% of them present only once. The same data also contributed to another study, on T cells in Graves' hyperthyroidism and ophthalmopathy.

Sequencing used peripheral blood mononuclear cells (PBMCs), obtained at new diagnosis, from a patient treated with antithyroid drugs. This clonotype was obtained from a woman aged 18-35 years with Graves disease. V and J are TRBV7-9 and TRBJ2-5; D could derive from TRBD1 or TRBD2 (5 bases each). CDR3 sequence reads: CASSSLGTVEETQYF. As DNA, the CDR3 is TGTGCCAGCAGCTCTTTAGGGACGGTAGAAGAGACCCAGTACTTC.